Shown below are 16 T cell receptor beta chains from a single sample sequenced in a study of lymphopenia after photon versus proton radiotherapy. Only in-frame clones appear in the TCRdb table, and some are missing; sequencing was by immunoSEQ multiplex PCR. The table includes more than 30,000 clones, approximately 81% detected once. Sequenced here: peripheral blood, sampled from a patient treated with photon-based radiotherapy. The receptors stem from a man aged 50 or older with gastric cancer.

V gene TRBV28 combines with J gene TRBJ2-2, with TRBD2 matching 8 bases. This CDR3 contains 16 residues. The germline V gene has CDR1 MDHEN and CDR2 SYDVKM. Trimming at V came to 5 bases and at J to 4 bases, leaving 9 bases not matched to a gene. CDR3 sequence reads: CASSLTPGLGTGELFF. CDR3 nucleotide sequence: TGTGCCAGCAGTCTCACCCCGGGACTAGGCACCGGGGAGCTGTTTTTT.

The chain joins TRBV5-1 to TRBJ2-7; D possibly corresponds to TRBD2 (5 bases). V lost 0 bases and J 2 bases, leaving 9 bases between the germline ends. The CDR3 is made up of 14 amino acids. Germline V lookup: CDR1 SGHRS, CDR2 YFSETQ. The CDR3: CASSLGEIPYEQYF. CDR3 DNA: TGCGCCAGCAGCTTGGGGGAGATCCCCTACGAGCAGTACTTC.

V and J are TRBV10-3 and TRBJ2-5; 10 bases are a match to TRBD2. The CDR3 has 16 residues. Germline CDR1 and CDR2: ENHRY and SYGVKD. The J segment lost 5 bases and the V segment lost 2 bases, leaving 8 bases of the junction unmatched. The CDR3 DNA is TGTGCCATCAGTGAGCTGGCTAGCGGGAGTGGTGAGACCCAGTACTTC. Its translation: CAISELASGSGETQYF.

The rearrangement links TRBV28 to TRBJ2-1; 8 nucleotides align to TRBD2. J gave up 4 bases and V 10 bases, and 9 bases lay outside the gene matches. The CDR3 spans 14 residues. Germline V gives CDR1 MDHEN, CDR2 SYDVKM. The CDR3 loop is CATEKLAVYNEQFF. CDR3 nucleotide sequence: TGTGCCACGGAGAAACTAGCGGTTTACAATGAGCAGTTCTTC.

The chain carries TRBV5-1 and TRBJ2-4; tentatively, D is TRBD2 (6 bases). Germline V gene data show CDR1 as SGHRS and CDR2 as YFSETQ. The CDR3 sequence is 16 residues long. Trimming removed 1 base from V and 1 base from J, with 12 bases in between. The CDR3 here is CASSLTGAFAKNIQYF. The CDR3 region has the DNA TGCGCCAGCAGCTTGACGGGAGCCTTCGCCAAAAACATTCAGTACTTC.

This sequence joins TRBV4-2 and TRBJ2-2, with 14 nucleotides matching TRBD2. J was trimmed by 7 bases and V by 4 bases; bases with no gene match: 5. CDR1 LGHNA and CDR2 YNFKEQ come from the germline V gene. This CDR3 is 16 amino acids long. The CDR3 here is CASSPGLAGDDGELFF. The CDR3, as DNA: TGTGCCAGCAGCCCGGGACTAGCGGGAGATGACGGGGAGCTGTTTTTT.

V usage is TRBV5-1 and J usage is TRBJ2-1; the match to TRBD1 covers 7 bases. V lost 5 bases, J lost 0 bases, and 17 bases stayed unmatched. Germline assignment: CDR1 SGHRS and CDR2 YFSETQ. The CDR3 is 19 residues long. CDR3: CASSRTGTGTRSSYNEQFF. CDR3 DNA sequence: TGCGCCAGCAGTCGGACAGGAACCGGCACCAGAAGCTCCTACAATGAGCAGTTCTTC.

The chain joins TRBV28 to TRBJ2-4; TRBD2 agrees at 10 bases. V shed 5 bases and J 3 bases; nucleotides not matched to a gene: 4. The CDR3 sequence is 15 residues long. Germline V gene sequence: CDR1 MDHEN, CDR2 SYDVKM. The CDR3 reads CASSLAGEGKNIQYF. The CDR3 DNA reads TGTGCCAGCAGTCTAGCGGGAGAGGGCAAAAACATTCAGTACTTC.

The CDR3 coding sequence is TGTGCCAGCAGCCCGGGACTAGCGGAAGGAGGGGAGCAGTTCTTC. Amino acid sequence: CASSPGLAEGGEQFF. The J gene is TRBJ2-1, the V gene TRBV2, with 11 positions matching TRBD2. The germline V gene encodes CDR1 SNHLY and CDR2 FYNNEI. Germline trimming cut 6 bases from V and 10 bases from J; bases unmatched to any gene: 11. The CDR3 loop spans 15 amino acids.

J is TRBJ1-1 and V is TRBV6-1; D not resolved. Germline V CDR1 and CDR2: MNHNS, SASEGT. Trimming cost V 4 bases and J 0 bases, with 6 bases left between them. The CDR3 loop spans 13 amino acids. This CDR3 is CASSADLNTEAFF. DNA for the CDR3: TGTGCCAGCAGTGCGGACCTGAACACTGAAGCTTTCTTT.

The V gene is TRBV28, the J gene TRBJ2-3; the match to TRBD1 covers 8 bases. V shed 5 bases and J 2 bases; nucleotides not matched to a gene: 9. The CDR3 runs to 16 residues. Looked up from germline, CDR1 is MDHEN and CDR2 is SYDVKM. CDR3 sequence reads: CASSLGRQGNTDTQYF. DNA of the CDR3: TGTGCCAGCAGTCTGGGTCGACAGGGGAACACAGATACGCAGTATTTT.

CDR3 DNA sequence: TGTGCCAGCAGTTCTGAGAGTCAGTCCTACGAGCAGTACTTC. This encodes CASSSESQSYEQYF. The rearrangement uses TRBV27 and TRBJ2-7; D is unresolved. Per germline, CDR1 MNHEY and CDR2 SMNVEV (reference sequence). V was pared by 4 bases and J by 1 base, with 11 bases between. The CDR3 extends over 14 amino acids.

The gene calls are TRBV29-1 and TRBJ1-1; 10 nucleotides match TRBD1. V dropped 2 bases and J dropped 3; count of bases not matched to a gene: 3. Per germline, CDR1 SQVTM and CDR2 ANQGSEA. This CDR3 is built from 14 residues. The CDR3 protein is CSVEWDRGHTEAFF. CDR3 in DNA: TGCAGCGTTGAATGGGACAGGGGCCACACTGAAGCTTTCTTT.

This clone was seen once. The rearrangement links TRBV18 to TRBJ1-4; 11 bases map to TRBD1. V trimming: 3 bases; J trimming: 0 bases; junction bases outside the gene matches: 6. The germline gives CDR1 KGHSH, CDR2 LQKENI. The CDR3 has 18 residues. CDR3 protein: CASSPRPGQGATNEKLFF. The CDR3 bases are TGTGCCAGCTCACCCAGACCGGGACAGGGGGCAACTAATGAAAAACTGTTTTTT.

The chain recombines TRBV18 with TRBJ2-3; 13 bases map to TRBD2. The J segment lost 0 bases and the V segment lost 5 bases, leaving 8 bases of the junction unmatched. The CDR3 covers 18 residues. CDR1 and CDR2 from the germline V gene are KGHSH and LQKENI. CDR3 DNA sequence: TGTGCCAGCTCAACGACTAGCGGGAGGCGGTCTAGCACAGATACGCAGTATTTT. This gives the protein CASSTTSGRRSSTDTQYF.

The chain links TRBV6-5 to TRBJ1-6; D call uncertain. The germline CDR1 and CDR2 sequences are MNHEY and SVGAGI. CDR3 length equals 12 residues. V dropped 7 bases and J dropped 6 bases, with 7 bases sitting between them. CDR3 region: CASMWGNSPLHF. CDR3 in DNA: TGTGCCAGCATGTGGGGTAATTCACCCCTCCACTTT.